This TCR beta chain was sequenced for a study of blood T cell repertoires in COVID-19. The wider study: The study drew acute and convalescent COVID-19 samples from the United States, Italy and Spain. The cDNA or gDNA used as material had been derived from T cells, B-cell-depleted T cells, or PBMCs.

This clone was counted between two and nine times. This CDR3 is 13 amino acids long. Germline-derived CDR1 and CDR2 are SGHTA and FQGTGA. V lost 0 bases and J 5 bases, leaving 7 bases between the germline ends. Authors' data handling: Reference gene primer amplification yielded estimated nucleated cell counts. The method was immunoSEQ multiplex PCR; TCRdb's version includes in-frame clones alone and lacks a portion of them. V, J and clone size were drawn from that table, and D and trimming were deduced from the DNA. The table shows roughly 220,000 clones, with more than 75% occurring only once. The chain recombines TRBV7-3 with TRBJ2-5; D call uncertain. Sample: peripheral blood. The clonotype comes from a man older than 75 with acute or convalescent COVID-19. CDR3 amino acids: CASSLTPIETQYF. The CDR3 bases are TGTGCCAGCAGCTTAACCCCTATCGAGACCCAGTACTTC.